This T cell receptor (beta chain) was identified in a study of regulatory T cells in long-lasting Graves disease. Overall study results and limits: Persistent-disease Graves' patients showed less TCR diversity than new cases. Repertoires from persistent disease leaned toward TRBV28, TRBJ1-2 and TRBJ2-5.

This clonotype showed up many times. Antigen: not known. Indicated time point: persistent/refractory GD, antithyroid drugs over 5 years with positive TRAb. With RNA extracted from PBMCs as input, the TCR library was made. Both iRepertoire HTBI primers and Arm-PCR of CDR3 regions were used to build the TCR beta libraries. In the authors' methods: Under 75 TRBV and about 15 TRBJ segments were identified across samples. TCRdb fed the multiplex PCR reads into MiXCR, producing one record per CDR3 protein. The V and J calls were not made by the authors but by TCRdb's processing. The repertoire holds 310,000 or so distinct CDR3 sequences, about 20% seen once, with 25% to 30% in the top ten. The CDR3 loop spans 13 amino acids. V dropped 5 bases and J dropped 7 bases, with 11 bases sitting between them.

The sample consisted of peripheral blood mononuclear cells (PBMCs), taken when the disease was refractory, from a patient treated with antithyroid drugs. This TCR was sampled from a female donor with Graves disease. This rearrangement joins TRBV12-3 or TRBV12-4 to TRBJ2-2, with D uncertain. CDR3 residues: CASSLGPIGELFF. CDR3 nucleotide sequence: TGTGCCAGCAGTCTCGGGCCCATCGGGGAGCTGTTTTTT.